This TCR beta chain was profiled in a study of T cells in Graves' hyperthyroidism and ophthalmopathy. Clinical symptoms, serum thyroxine and TRAb, thyroid ultrasound and orbital computed tomography together formed the diagnostic basis. V was pared by 1 base and J by 6 bases, with 15 bases between. This CDR3 has 15 residues. Germline V gives CDR1 GTSNPN, CDR2 SVGIG (reference sequence). In this sample, this clonotype turned up many times. TCR beta CDR3 regions were amplified from RNA. In the first-round RT-PCR of the TCR CDR3, the HTBI primer set was used. TCRdb ran MiXCR on the multiplex PCR reads and lists one entry per CDR3 protein. The sample lists 600,000 to 650,000 distinct CDR3 sequences, less than 25% occurring once.

The sequenced material came from blood. This clonotype was obtained from a man aged 25-40 years with Graves' ophthalmopathy. The chain recombines TRBV30 with TRBJ1-4; D is unclear. The CDR3 sequence is CAWSGAAVNYEKLFF. CDR3 in DNA: TGTGCCTGGAGTGGGGCGGCGGTTAATTATGAAAAACTGTTTTTT.